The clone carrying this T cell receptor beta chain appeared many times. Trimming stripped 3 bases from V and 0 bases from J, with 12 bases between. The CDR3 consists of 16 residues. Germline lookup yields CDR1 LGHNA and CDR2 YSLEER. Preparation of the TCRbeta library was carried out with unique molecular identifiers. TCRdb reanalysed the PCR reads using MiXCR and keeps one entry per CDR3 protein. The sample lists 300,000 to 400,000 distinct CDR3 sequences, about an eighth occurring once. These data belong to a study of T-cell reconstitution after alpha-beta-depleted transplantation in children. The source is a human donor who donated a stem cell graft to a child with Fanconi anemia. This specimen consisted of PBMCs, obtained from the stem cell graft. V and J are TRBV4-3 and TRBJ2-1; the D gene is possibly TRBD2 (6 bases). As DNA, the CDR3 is TGCGCCAGCAGCCAGGGACTCCTGAGCTCCTACAATGAGCAGTTCTTC. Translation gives CASSQGLLSSYNEQFF.